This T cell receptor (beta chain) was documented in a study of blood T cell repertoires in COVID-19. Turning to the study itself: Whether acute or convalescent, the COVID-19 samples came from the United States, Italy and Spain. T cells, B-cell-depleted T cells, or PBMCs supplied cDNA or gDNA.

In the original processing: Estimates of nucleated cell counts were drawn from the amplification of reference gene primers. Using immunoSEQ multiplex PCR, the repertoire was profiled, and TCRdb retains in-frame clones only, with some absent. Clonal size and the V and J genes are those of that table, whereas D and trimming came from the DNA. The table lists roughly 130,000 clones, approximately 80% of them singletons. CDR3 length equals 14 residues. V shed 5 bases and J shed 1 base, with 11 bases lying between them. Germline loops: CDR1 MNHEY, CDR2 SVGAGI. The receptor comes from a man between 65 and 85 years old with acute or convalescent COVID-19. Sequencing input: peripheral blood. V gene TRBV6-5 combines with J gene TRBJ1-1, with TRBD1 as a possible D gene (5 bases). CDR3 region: CASSLTGRNTEAFF. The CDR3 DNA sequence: TGTGCCAGCAGTCTTACAGGCAGGAACACTGAAGCTTTCTTT.